Detailed here is one T cell receptor beta chain. The antigen is not known. Each CDR3 protein gets one entry after TCRdb re-called the 5' RACE reads with MiXCR. This sample has under 300,000 distinct CDR3 sequences, with 8.2% found just once. Germline CDR1 is MDHEN and CDR2 is SYDVKM. The ends were cut back, 3 bases at V and 6 bases at J, with 6 bases in the middle. There are 12 residues in the CDR3. The data were taken from a study of T-cell memory formation after mild COVID-19. Findings and caveats of the study: Pre-infection memory carried some responding clones, suggesting that cross-reactive memory joined.

The J gene is TRBJ1-5, the V gene TRBV28; D is unclear. This receptor was obtained from a man between 18 and 29 years old who had mild COVID-19 (a few samples of this study predate the infection). Cell type and time point are not known. Material: PBMCs or a T cell subset sorted from them (not recorded which). In DNA, the CDR3 is TGTGCCAGCAGTTTCCCGCCTCAGCCCCAGCATTTT. This codes for CASSFPPQPQHF.